This T cell receptor (beta chain) was sequenced for a study of identical twins. Whole-study results and caveats: Out-of-frame alpha sequences shared between twins exhibited an excess of low generation probability. Excess sharing by twins proved weaker in beta out-of-frame sequences. With abundant cord blood beta clonotypes, insertions were fewer; memory repertoires showed no such pattern.

Unique molecular identifiers were present on the cDNA, and a universal primer site came from template switching. TCRdb redid the calling of the 5' RACE reads with MiXCR, one entry per CDR3 protein. The table lists about 250,000 distinct CDR3 sequences, around 15% of them singletons. As for this clonotype: The antigen is undetermined.

V lost 2 bases, J lost 14 bases, and 3 bases stayed unmatched. Germline V gene data show CDR1 as SGHTA and CDR2 as FQGNSA. This CDR3 is built from 11 residues. The specimen was memory (CD45RO+) T cells sorted from blood. V and J are TRBV7-2 and TRBJ2-3; TRBD2 matches 8 bases. This sequence was found in a woman aged 18-29 years in good health. The CDR3 loop is CASSLTGLGYF. The CDR3 DNA is TGTGCCAGCAGCTTAACGGGACTAGGGTATTTT.